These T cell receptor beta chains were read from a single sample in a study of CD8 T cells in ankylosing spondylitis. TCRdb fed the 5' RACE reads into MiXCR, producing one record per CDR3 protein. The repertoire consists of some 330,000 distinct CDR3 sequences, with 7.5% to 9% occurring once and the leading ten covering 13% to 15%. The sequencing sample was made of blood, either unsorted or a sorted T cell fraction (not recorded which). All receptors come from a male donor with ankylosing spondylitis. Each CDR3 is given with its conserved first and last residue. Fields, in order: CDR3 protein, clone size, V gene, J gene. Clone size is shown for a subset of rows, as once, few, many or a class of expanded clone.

CASSFYSGPYNEQFF,many,TRBV5-1,TRBJ2-1
CASPTPGTQYF,few,TRBV6-2/TRBV6-3,TRBJ2-5
CSVEAALAGGRYEQYF,many,TRBV29-1,TRBJ2-7
CASSQRGSGRPDEQFF,.,TRBV7-8,TRBJ2-1
CASNEGGNSWNEQFF,.,TRBV28,TRBJ2-1
CASSYQREDYEQYF,.,TRBV6-5,TRBJ2-7
CAIGDSGRAEETQYF,.,TRBV10-3,TRBJ2-5
CASSVVGTDNEQFF,.,TRBV9,TRBJ2-1
CAIRNRDNSNSPLHF,.,TRBV10-3,TRBJ1-6
CSARGEREDYNEQFF,.,TRBV20-1,TRBJ2-1
CASSIDRSTDTQYF,few,TRBV28,TRBJ2-3
CSVCYTGTQETQYF,.,TRBV29-1,TRBJ2-5
CASSRQLMQETQYF,many,TRBV5-4,TRBJ2-5
CASSIPGQGNEQFF,few,TRBV28,TRBJ2-1
CASSLMGYEEVLGETQYF,many,TRBV11-1,TRBJ2-5